What follows is one T cell receptor beta chain and its context. The sample belongs to a study of blood T cell repertoires in COVID-19. Clones were read by immunoSEQ multiplex PCR, and TCRdb kept only the in-frame ones, dropping some. The repertoire has around 130,000 clones, approximately 84% of them found once; the top ten carry 1.9%. The CDR3 loop spans 14 amino acids. J was trimmed by 3 bases and V by 2 bases; bases with no gene match: 3. The germline gives CDR1 SGHRS, CDR2 YFSETQ. The receptor's source is a man between 65 and 79 years old with acute or convalescent COVID-19. The sequencing sample was made of peripheral blood. The V call is TRBV5-1, the J call TRBJ2-7, with 9 bases identical to TRBD1. The CDR3, as DNA: TGCGCCAGCAGCTTACAGGGGGCAGGCTACGAGCAGTACTTC. Amino acid sequence: CASSLQGAGYEQYF.